This T cell receptor (beta chain) emerged from a study of OX40 agonist ivuxolimab in advanced cancers. Produced via immunoSEQ multiplex PCR; TCRdb's table is partial and in-frame only. The sample records about 32,000 clones, more than 70% being singletons. The V end was cut by 2 bases, the J end by 2 bases, with 9 bases between. Germline V CDR1 and CDR2: MNHNY, SVGAGI (reference sequence). This CDR3 contains 14 residues. This clonotype was obtained from an adult with an advanced solid tumor such as melanoma, head and neck, liver or kidney cancer. Sequencing was performed on CD4+ or CD8+ T cells sorted from blood, taken in a trial of the OX40 agonist ivuxolimab. This chain joins TRBV6-6 and TRBJ1-2, with TRBD1 as a possible D gene (5 bases). The CDR3 DNA reads TGTGCCAGCAGTTACGGTCGGGACAACTATGGCTACACCTTC. This sequence encodes CASSYGRDNYGYTF.